Described below is a single TCR beta chain sequence and its context. This entry is derived from a study of immune characterization of retroperitoneal liposarcoma. MiXCR was run by TCRdb on the PCR reads, yielding one entry per CDR3 protein. The sample consists of around 12,000 distinct CDR3 sequences, about half of them appearing once. The CDR3 runs 16 residues. The germline V gene has CDR1 SGHVS and CDR2 FNYEAQ. V was clipped by 5 bases and J by 10 bases; unmatched bases: 12. Sequencing used tumor tissue. The receptor comes from a female donor with retroperitoneal liposarcoma. The rearrangement joins TRBV7-6 to TRBJ2-1; 12 bases map to TRBD2. The CDR3 is CASSISLTSGSYEQFF. CDR3 nucleotides: TGTGCCAGCAGCATTTCGCTGACTAGCGGGAGTTACGAGCAGTTCTTC. Based on the CDR3 plus reference TRBV7-6 and TRBJ2-1, the full variable domain is GAGVSQSPRYKVTKRGQDVALRCDPISGHVSLYWYRQALGQGPEFLTYFNYEAQQDKSGLPNDRFSAERPEGSISTLTIQRTEQRDSAMYRCASSISLTSGSYEQFFGPGTRLTVL.